This T cell receptor beta chain was obtained from a study of blood T cell repertoires in COVID-19 (dated by TCRdb to about 2020). Study-wide context: Samples from collaborators originated in the United States, Italy and Spain and spanned both the acute and convalescent phases of COVID-19. HLA class I and class II types, where available, came from metadata supplied by the sample provider rather than from assay-based typing. Sample metadata almost always included a de-identified subject ID, COVID-19 status, age in years and sex. The material from the prospective study consisted of cDNA or gDNA derived from T cells, B-cell-depleted T cells, or PBMCs. A freely available public database, intended as a resource for researchers studying the immune response to SARS-CoV-2, is where the repertoires were released. Subjects who had been exposed to COVID-19, were actively infected with it, or had recovered from it provided the deeply sampled blood TCRbeta repertoires that made up the dataset. Samples came from the ongoing ImmuneRACE study (first 160 participants) plus 1,254 subjects from 6 global collaborators. The investigation overall reported the following: How much clinical and demographic metadata was included differed by source and by participant, and the metadata was provided uncurated.

TCRbeta CDR3 regions were amplified from genomic DNA by means of the immunoSEQ Assay, a bias-controlled multiplex PCR. In the paper's pipeline: The number of nucleated cells in each sample was estimated from the amplification of reference gene primers within the assay. Sequence reads were collapsed and filtered to measure the absolute abundance of every unique TCRbeta CDR3 rearrangement. For each sample, productive Simpson clonality was calculated as the square root of Simpson's diversity index across productive rearrangements. Drawn from immuneACCESS, this table holds only the in-frame rearrangements with V and J called that TCRdb kept. Clones are partly lost; checked studies trace under half to an unresolved V gene and leave the rest unexplained. From that table come the V and J calls and clone size; the DNA was used to work out D and trimming. Recorded for this sample are over 200,000 clones; roughly 87% of them occurred a single time. The biggest ten clones account for 1.9% of the sample.

Whole blood was collected in K2EDTA tubes by collaborating institutions according to the institutions' own protocols. For TCRbeta analysis, collaborator samples were shipped as frozen whole blood, as isolated PBMCs, or as DNA extracted from either sample type. As to this clone: Its antigen target is currently unknown. No much larger clone is present one base from it, and per-base qualities are unavailable.

The V end gives up 5 bases and the J end 1 base, leaving 4 bases in the junction not matched to a gene. Based on the germline V gene, the CDR1 and CDR2 sequences are SGHTA and FQGTGA. There are 15 amino acids in the CDR3, from cysteine to phenylalanine inclusive. Only the CDR3 part of the read is kept: 45 bases, read in frame from the first base. The TCR was taken from a man between 40 and 49 years old with active or convalescent COVID-19. Sequenced input: peripheral blood. The chain was built from TRBV7-3 and TRBJ2-1; 8 central bases correspond to TRBD2. The DNA sequence reads TGTGCCAGCAGCCTATTAGCGGGATCCTACAATGAGCAGTTCTTC. Translated, this gives CASSLLAGSYNEQFF.